The 18 T cell receptor beta chains given below trace back to one sample, sequenced in a study of T-cell reconstitution after alpha-beta-depleted transplantation in children. Researchers prepared the TCRbeta library using unique molecular identifiers, the study reports. TCRdb ran MiXCR on the PCR reads and lists one entry per CDR3 protein. Of hundreds of thousands of distinct CDR3 sequences in the sample, around 14% are singletons; the top ten hold about 0.77%. Sequenced here: PBMCs, sampled before TCRalphabeta/CD19-depleted stem cell transplant. The receptors shown here come from a girl aged 2 to 9 with congenital amegakaryocytic thrombocytopenia, due to receive a stem cell transplant.

This clonotype was seen at least ten times. The chain couples TRBV20-1 to TRBJ2-1, with D perhaps TRBD1 (5 bases). Germline V gene sequence: CDR1 DFQATT, CDR2 SNEGSKA (reference sequence). The CDR3 sequence is 13 residues long. Trimming took off 4 bases at V and 4 bases at J, with 11 bases between the two ends. The CDR3 DNA sequence: TGCAGTGCTACCAGGGTCAATTACAATGAGCAGTTCTTC. The encoded protein is CSATRVNYNEQFF.

This clonotype was counted between two and nine times. The rearrangement joins TRBV9 to TRBJ2-5; D ambiguous. CDR3 size: 13 residues. Germline-derived CDR1 and CDR2 are SGDLS and YYNGEE. Deletions cut 0 bases from V and 5 bases from J, with 8 bases between. The DNA for the CDR3 is TGTGCCAGCAGCGTAGGACCAGAGGAGACCCAGTACTTC. Translation gives CASSVGPEETQYF. Filled out from reference TRBV9 and TRBJ2-5, the complete variable domain reads DSGVTQTPKHLITATGQRVTLRCSPRSGDLSVYWYQQSLDQGLQFLIQYYNGEERAKGNILERFSAQQFPDLHSELNLSSLELGDSALYFCASSVGPEETQYFGPGTRLLVL.

A note on this clonotype: Given a much more abundant clone one base away, this may be a read error. The rearrangement joins TRBV7-2 to TRBJ2-3; no firm D call. TRBJ1-5 explains the end of the DNA better; the J call may be wrong. Per the germline V gene, CDR1 is SGHTA and CDR2 is FQGNSA. This CDR3 is built from 15 residues. The CDR3 nucleotides read TGTGCCAGCAGCTTTGGGGTTACTAGCACAGATACGCAGCATTTT. This codes for CASSFGVTSTDTQHF.

This chain links TRBV6-1 with TRBJ2-5; TRBD2 might be the D (5 bases). The CDR3 is 15 residues long. Deletions cut 6 bases from V and 4 bases from J, with 18 bases between. The germline CDR1 and CDR2 sequences are MNHNS and SASEGT. The DNA of the CDR3 is TGTGCCAGCAGCAAGGGCATCCGGGAACTAGAGACCCAGTACTTC. Its translation is CASSKGIRELETQYF.

The chain combines TRBV29-1 with TRBJ2-1, with D possibly being TRBD2 (6 bases). Germline CDR1 and CDR2: SQVTM and ANQGSEA. This CDR3 spans 16 amino acids. The V end lost 3 bases, the J end lost 5 bases, and 20 bases lay between the germline ends. CDR3 bases: TGCAGCGTTGACCCCCCCGGCGGGACGATTAACAATGAGCAGTTCTTC. It is translated as CSVDPPGGTINNEQFF.

This clonotype was observed at least ten times. The rearrangement links TRBV28 to TRBJ2-7; TRBD1 aligns across 7 bases. Germline V lookup: CDR1 MDHEN, CDR2 SYDVKM. V was pared by 1 base and J by 3 bases, with 6 bases of the junction left unmatched. The CDR3 spans 15 residues. CDR3 nucleotide sequence: TGTGCCAGCAGTTTATCCGGGACAGAGTACTACGAGCAGTACTTC. It encodes CASSLSGTEYYEQYF. Filled out from reference TRBV28 and TRBJ2-7, the complete variable domain reads DVKVTQSSRYLVKRTGEKVFLECVQDMDHENMFWYRQDPGLGLRLIYFSYDVKMKEKGDIPEGYSVSREKKERFSLILESASTNQTSMYLCASSLSGTEYYEQYFGPGTRLTVT.

This chain uses TRBV4-2 with TRBJ2-7, with TRBD2 matching over 8 bases. The CDR3 is made up of 16 amino acids. With 2 bases clipped from V and 5 bases from J, the junction kept 11 bases outside the gene matches. Germline V gene lookup returns CDR1 LGHNA and CDR2 YNFKEQ. The CDR3 loop is CASSQRTSTPRDEQYF. The DNA for the CDR3 is TGTGCCAGCAGCCAACGGACTAGCACACCGAGGGACGAGCAGTACTTC.

This sequence joins TRBV7-2 and TRBJ2-7; 7 bases line up with TRBD1. V shed 6 bases and J 5 bases; nucleotides not matched to a gene: 4. The CDR3 is 12 residues long. Germline V gene data show CDR1 as SGHTA and CDR2 as FQGNSA. The CDR3 loop is CASRLQGNEQYF. The CDR3 DNA follows: TGTGCCAGCAGATTACAGGGGAACGAGCAGTACTTC. Filled out from reference TRBV7-2 and TRBJ2-7, the complete variable domain reads GAGVSQSPSNKVTEKGKDVELRCDPISGHTALYWYRQSLGQGLEFLIYFQGNSAPDKSGLPSDRFSAERTGGSVSTLTIQRTQQEDSAVYLCASRLQGNEQYFGPGTRLTVT.

The table lists this clonotype with many counts. The rearrangement links TRBV20-1 to TRBJ2-1; 14 bases are shared with TRBD2. Germline V gene lookup returns CDR1 DFQATT and CDR2 SNEGSKA (reference sequence). CDR3 length: 15 residues. Trimming at V came to 5 bases and at J to 7 bases, leaving 7 bases not matched to a gene. The CDR3 DNA sequence: TGCAGTGCTCCGACTAGCGGGAGGGAGGGGAATGAGCAGTTCTTC. This gives the protein CSAPTSGREGNEQFF.

This clonotype was detected only a few times. The chain joins TRBV7-2 to TRBJ1-5; D possibly corresponds to TRBD1 (5 bases). This CDR3 comprises 13 residues. V lost 2 bases and J lost 6, with 8 bases in between. Germline assignment: CDR1 SGHTA and CDR2 FQGNSA. The chain's CDR3 is CASSLSDSQPQHF. The CDR3 bases are TGTGCCAGCAGCTTATCAGACAGTCAGCCCCAGCATTTT.

This clonotype has at least ten counts. This chain uses TRBV12-3 or TRBV12-4 with TRBJ2-1; tentative D call: TRBD2 (5 bases). The CDR3 totals 11 residues. Trimming cost V 5 bases and J 15 bases, with 14 bases left between them. CDR3 residues: CASSGLVGPFF. CDR3 DNA: TGTGCCAGCAGTGGACTGGTTGGTCCGTTCTTC.

This clonotype was counted ten times or more. The V gene is TRBV5-1, the J gene TRBJ1-2; D uncertain. With 0 bases removed from V and 2 bases from J, the gap between germline ends came to 8 bases. Germline lookup yields CDR1 SGHRS and CDR2 YFSETQ. This CDR3 has 14 amino acids. CDR3 coding DNA: TGCGCCAGCAGCTTGGACACTGGGAACTATGGCTACACCTTC. Translating gives CASSLDTGNYGYTF.

This clonotype was recorded many times. The genes are TRBV12-3 or TRBV12-4 and TRBJ2-7, with D uncertain. V was cut by 3 bases and J by 6 bases, with 6 bases left in between. This CDR3 comprises 11 residues. The CDR3 DNA reads as TGTGCCAGCAGTTTTGGCCTCGAGCAGTACTTC. The encoded protein is CASSFGLEQYF.

This clonotype was recorded many times. The rearrangement uses TRBV20-1 and TRBJ2-1, with D uncertain. This CDR3 has 10 amino acids. Germline V gene lookup returns CDR1 DFQATT and CDR2 SNEGSKA (reference sequence). V gave up 3 bases and J gave up 6 bases, with 3 bases separating them. CDR3 bases: TGCAGTGCTAGTATCAATGAGCAGTTCTTC. Protein: CSASINEQFF.

CDR3 bases: TGCAGTGCTAGAGCCCCCTTCGGCATAGATACGCAGTATTTT. It is translated as CSARAPFGIDTQYF. The chain is built from TRBV20-1 and TRBJ2-3; D is uncertain. Germline assignment: CDR1 DFQATT and CDR2 SNEGSKA (reference sequence). The CDR3 covers 14 residues. With 1 base removed from V and 5 bases from J, the gap between germline ends came to 13 bases.

This clonotype showed up just a few times. The chain employs TRBV5-1 and TRBJ2-2; the match to TRBD1 covers 9 bases. CDR1 SGHRS and CDR2 YFSETQ come from the germline V gene. V was clipped by 0 bases and J by 6 bases; unmatched bases: 6. The CDR3 totals 16 residues. The CDR3 reads CASSLAGTGPAGELFF. The CDR3 DNA follows: TGCGCCAGCAGCTTGGCAGGGACAGGGCCAGCCGGGGAGCTGTTTTTT.

This clonotype was found many times. This chain connects TRBV4-1 to TRBJ2-3, with D perhaps assigned TRBD1 or TRBD2 (6 bases each). This CDR3 comprises 16 residues. Germline assignment: CDR1 MGHRA and CDR2 YSYEKL. V lost 4 bases and J lost 6, with 20 bases in between. This CDR3 is CASSLGGQPGGDTQYF. CDR3 DNA sequence: TGCGCCAGCAGCCTCGGGGGCCAGCCAGGCGGCGATACGCAGTATTTT.

The chain joins TRBV12-3 or TRBV12-4 to TRBJ2-7; 12 nucleotides line up with TRBD2. With 5 bases clipped from V and 4 bases from J, the junction kept 9 bases outside the gene matches. This CDR3 is 16 amino acids long. The CDR3 here is CASSRLAGVVTYEQYF. CDR3 DNA sequence: TGTGCCAGCAGTCGACTAGCGGGAGTCGTAACGTACGAGCAGTACTTC.